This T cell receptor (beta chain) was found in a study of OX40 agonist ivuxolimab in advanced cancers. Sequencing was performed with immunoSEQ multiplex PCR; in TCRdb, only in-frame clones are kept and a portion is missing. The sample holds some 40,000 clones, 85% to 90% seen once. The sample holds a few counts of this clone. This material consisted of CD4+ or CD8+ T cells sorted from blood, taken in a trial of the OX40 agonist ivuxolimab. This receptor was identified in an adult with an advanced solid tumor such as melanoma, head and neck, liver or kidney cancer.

The CDR3 reads CASSSDSLSYNEQFF. The CDR3, as DNA: TGTGCCAGCAGTTCGGACAGCCTCTCCTACAATGAGCAGTTCTTC. This sequence joins TRBV6-6 and TRBJ2-1; D might be TRBD1 (6 bases). The V end was cut by 4 bases, the J end by 0 bases, with 10 bases between. Per the germline V gene, CDR1 is MNHNY and CDR2 is SVGAGI (reference sequence). The CDR3 is made up of 15 amino acids.